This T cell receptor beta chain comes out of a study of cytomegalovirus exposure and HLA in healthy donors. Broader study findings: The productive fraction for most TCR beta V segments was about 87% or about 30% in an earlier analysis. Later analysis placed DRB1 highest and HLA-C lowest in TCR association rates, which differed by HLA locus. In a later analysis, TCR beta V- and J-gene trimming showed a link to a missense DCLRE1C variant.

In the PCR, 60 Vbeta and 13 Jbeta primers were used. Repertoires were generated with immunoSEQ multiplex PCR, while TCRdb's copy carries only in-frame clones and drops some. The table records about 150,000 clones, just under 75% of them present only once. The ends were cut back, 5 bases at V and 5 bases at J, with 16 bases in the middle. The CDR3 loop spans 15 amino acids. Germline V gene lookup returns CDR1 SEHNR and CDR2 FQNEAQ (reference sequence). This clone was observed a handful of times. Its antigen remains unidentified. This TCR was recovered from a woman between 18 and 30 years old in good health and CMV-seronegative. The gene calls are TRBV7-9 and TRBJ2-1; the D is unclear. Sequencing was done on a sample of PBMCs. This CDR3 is CASSLRLIANNEQFF. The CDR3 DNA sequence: TGTGCCAGCAGCCTCCGCCTCATCGCTAACAATGAGCAGTTCTTC.